Described below is a single T cell receptor (beta chain) sequence and its context. Antigen: not known. This specimen belongs to a study of T cells in narcolepsy. Study outcomes and limitations: Autoreactive clone sequences were missing from some blood memory CD4+ repertoires. Comparing one patient's CSF and blood CD4+ clonotypes highlighted HCRT- and TRIB2-specific autoreactive clonotypes. Healthy controls reportedly lacked the autoreactive clonotypes serially found in patients' blood.

Sequencing was performed with immunoSEQ multiplex PCR; in TCRdb, only in-frame clones are kept and a portion is missing. The profile shows fewer than 40,000 clones, 75% to 85% of them singletons. The source is a human donor with narcolepsy. Sequences were obtained from CD45RA- memory CD4+ T cells from PBMCs.

CDR3 sequence reads: CAAGGQGPDTQYF. In nucleotides, the CDR3 is TGTGCCGCTGGAGGACAGGGGCCAGATACGCAGTATTTT. The rearrangement links TRBV10-3 to TRBJ2-3, with 9 bases matching TRBD1. After removal of 11 bases from V and 4 bases from J, the junction contained 7 bases not matched to a gene. CDR1 is ENHRY, CDR2 SYGVKD, per germline. The CDR3 spans 13 residues.